This is a list of T cell receptor beta chains from one sample in a study of identical twins. TCRdb redid the calling of the 5' RACE reads with MiXCR, one entry per CDR3 protein. The data hold approximately 670,000 distinct CDR3 sequences, with 5.5% to 7.5% observed a single time. Sequenced input: naive T cells sorted from blood. The receptors originated from a man between 18 and 29 years old in good health. The CDR3 runs from the conserved cysteine through the conserved F or W. A D gene is named only where the DNA matches it firmly. Size is stated for part of the rows, as once, few or many counts, or as a class when the clone is expanded.

TRBJ2-1 | . | many | TRBV27 | TGTGCCAGCAGCCACGAGGGGGGCAAGGATGAGCAGTTCTTC | CASSHEGGKDEQFF
TRBJ2-1 | . | many | TRBV20-1 | TGCAGTGGAATGGAGGGAATGAGCTCCTACAATGAGCAGTTCTTC | CSGMEGMSSYNEQFF
TRBJ2-1 | TRBD2 | many | TRBV4-2 | TGTGCCAGCAGCCAAGCGTCCCGACTAGCGGGAGAGTACAATGAGCAGTTCTTC | CASSQASRLAGEYNEQFF
TRBJ2-3 | TRBD2 | many | TRBV7-2 | TGTGCCAGCAGCCCGGGACTAGCGGGAGGTTCAGATACGCAGTATTTT | CASSPGLAGGSDTQYF
TRBJ2-1 | TRBD2 | . | TRBV18 | TGTGCCAGCTCACCAACCCCAGCGGGAGATATAATCTTC | CASSPTPAGDIIF
TRBJ1-2 | . | many | TRBV5-5 | TGTGCCAGCAGCCCCGAACACGGATTGGTGGACTATGGCTACACCTTC | CASSPEHGLVDYGYTF
TRBJ2-5 | . | many | TRBV13 | TGTGCCAGCAGCCTTCGGGACTCAATGGAGACCCAGTACTTC | CASSLRDSMETQYF
TRBJ1-2 | . | few | TRBV12-3/TRBV12-4 | TGTGCCAGCAGTCGCCGGGAGGAGTCTCCCTATGGCTACACCTTC | CASSRREESPYGYTF
TRBJ2-1 | . | . | TRBV11-2 | TGTGCCAGCAGCCCCAATAGGAACAATGAGCAGTTCTTC | CASSPNRNNEQFF
TRBJ2-1 | . | . | TRBV24-1 | TGTGCCACCAGTGATTTCGGTGGGAATGAGCAGTTCTTC | CATSDFGGNEQFF
TRBJ2-2 | . | many | TRBV5-1 | TGTGCCAGCAGCCCCGGGACCGGGGAGCTGTTTTTT | CASSPGTGELFF
TRBJ2-1 | . | few | TRBV14 | TGTGCCAGCAGCCCACTAAAGGGGGACTACACCGACAATGAGCAGTTCTTC | CASSPLKGDYTDNEQFF
TRBJ1-1 | . | few | TRBV12-5 | TGTGCTAGTGGTTTGATATGGGGGTGTCTGAACACTGAAGCTTTCTTT | CASGLIWGCLNTEAFF
TRBJ2-1 | TRBD2 | few | TRBV12-3/TRBV12-4 | TGTGCCAGCAGCACGGGGCGGACTAGCGGGAGCGCTGAGCAGTTCTTC | CASSTGRTSGSAEQFF